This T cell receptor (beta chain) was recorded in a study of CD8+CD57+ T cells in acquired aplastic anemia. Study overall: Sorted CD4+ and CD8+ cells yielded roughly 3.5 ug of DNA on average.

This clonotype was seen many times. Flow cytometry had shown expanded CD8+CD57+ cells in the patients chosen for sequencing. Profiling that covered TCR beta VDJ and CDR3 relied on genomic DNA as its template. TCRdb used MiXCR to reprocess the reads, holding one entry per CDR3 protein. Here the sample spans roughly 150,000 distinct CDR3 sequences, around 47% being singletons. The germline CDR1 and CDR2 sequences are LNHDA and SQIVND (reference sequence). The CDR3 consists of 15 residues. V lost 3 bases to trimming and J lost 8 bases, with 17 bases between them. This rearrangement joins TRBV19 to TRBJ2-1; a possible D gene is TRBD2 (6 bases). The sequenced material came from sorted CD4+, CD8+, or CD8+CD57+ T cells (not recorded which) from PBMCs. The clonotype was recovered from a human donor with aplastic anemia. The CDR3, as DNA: TGTGCCAGTAGTATCGGAGCGGGTCCTCGGGATGAGCAGTTCTTC. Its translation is CASSIGAGPRDEQFF.